Each of the 19 T cell receptor beta chains below was sequenced from the same sample in a study of T cells in localized non-small cell lung cancer. Libraries were prepared by immunoSEQ multiplex PCR; TCRdb keeps only in-frame clonotypes and omits some of them. The sample yields 30,000 to 45,000 clones, 87% seen once. Material: peripheral blood, obtained before any cancer treatment. These receptors were taken from a woman between 35 and 70 years old with stage I lung adenocarcinoma.

V usage is TRBV4-3 and J usage is TRBJ2-7; 12 positions agree with TRBD1. This CDR3 contains 14 residues. With V trimmed by 4 bases and J by 7 bases, 5 bases remained unmatched. Germline lookup yields CDR1 LGHNA and CDR2 YSLEER. CDR3 nucleotide sequence: TGCGCCAGCAGCCCGGGACAGGGGGCGGGGGAGCAGTACTTC. It is translated as CASSPGQGAGEQYF.

CDR3: CASSLGGTNYNEQFF. In nucleotides, the CDR3 is TGTGCCAGCAGCTTAGGCGGGACAAACTACAATGAGCAGTTCTTC. The chain uses TRBV7-2 and TRBJ2-1, with D perhaps TRBD1 or TRBD2 (6 bases each). V shed 1 base and J shed 3 bases, with 10 bases lying between them. This CDR3 contains 15 residues. Germline loops: CDR1 SGHTA, CDR2 FQGNSA.

The chain carries TRBV2 and TRBJ1-2; TRBD1 might be the D (6 bases). Between the trimmed V and J ends, which lost 5 bases and 1 base, there was a span of 11 bases. CDR1 is SNHLY, CDR2 FYNNEI, per germline. CDR3 length: 14 amino acids. The CDR3 coding sequence is TGTGCCAGCAGTAAGGGGGTTCTTAACTATGGCTACACCTTC. This sequence encodes CASSKGVLNYGYTF.

The V gene is TRBV11-2, the J gene TRBJ2-7; 10 bases are a match to TRBD1. The CDR3 extends over 18 amino acids. V lost 4 bases and J lost 3; bases outside the gene matches: 15. CDR1 is SGHAT and CDR2 is FQNNGV in the germline V gene. This CDR3 reads CASSSLNRDRGSGYEQYF. The CDR3 DNA follows: TGTGCCAGCAGCTCCCTAAACCGGGACAGGGGATCGGGCTACGAGCAGTACTTC.

V and J are TRBV28 and TRBJ2-7, with D hard to call. Looked up from germline, CDR1 is MDHEN and CDR2 is SYDVKM. The CDR3 length is 16 residues. The V and J ends lost 6 bases and 2 bases respectively, with 20 bases between them. The CDR3 sequence: CASSPPGRSLTYEQYF. DNA for the CDR3: TGTGCCAGCAGCCCTCCGGGCCGCAGTCTGACCTACGAGCAGTACTTC.

This clone has just one count. The chain carries TRBV10-1 and TRBJ1-2; 8 nucleotides align to TRBD1. Germline CDR1 reads WNHNN; CDR2 reads SYGVQD (reference sequence). With V trimmed by 3 bases and J by 8 bases, 11 bases remained unmatched. This CDR3 region has 15 residues. The CDR3 sequence is CASSDGQGAVSGYTF. The DNA of the CDR3 is TGCGCCAGCAGTGATGGACAGGGCGCCGTCAGCGGCTACACCTTC.

The chain recombines TRBV19 with TRBJ2-7; 9 nucleotides align to TRBD1. Trimming took 6 bases from V and 5 from J; bases not matched to a gene: 11. The germline CDR1 and CDR2 sequences are LNHDA and SQIVND (reference sequence). CDR3 size: 15 residues. CDR3 nucleotide sequence: TGTGCCAGTAGCCGAAAAGGTAGGACAGGGGACGAGCAGTACTTC. It yields the protein CASSRKGRTGDEQYF. The full variable domain, its missing parts supplied by reference TRBV19 and TRBJ2-7, is DGGITQSPKYLFRKEGQNVTLSCEQNLNHDAMYWYRQDPGQGLRLIYYSQIVNDFQKGDIAEGYSVSREKKESFPLTVTSAQKNPTAFYLCASSRKGRTGDEQYFGPGTRLTVT.

This clone was counted between two and nine times. The J gene is TRBJ1-1, the V gene TRBV9; D remains unclear. The CDR3 extends over 13 amino acids. Germline V lookup: CDR1 SGDLS, CDR2 YYNGEE. Trimming stripped 0 bases from V and 3 bases from J, with 6 bases between. CDR3 coding DNA: TGTGCCAGCAGCGTAGCAGCTTACACTGAAGCTTTCTTT. This gives the protein CASSVAAYTEAFF.

The V and J genes are TRBV2 and TRBJ2-5; D is possibly TRBD1 (6 bases). Germline CDR1 SNHLY, CDR2 FYNNEI. The CDR3 is 13 amino acids. Trimming removed 4 bases at V and 3 bases at J, with 9 bases between. CDR3 residues: CASSGQVKETQYF. CDR3 bases: TGTGCCAGCAGTGGACAGGTCAAAGAGACCCAGTACTTC.

The chain has TRBV27 and TRBJ2-5; D uncertain. Germline CDR1 is MNHEY and CDR2 is SMNVEV (reference sequence). This CDR3 has 13 residues. Trimming took off 0 bases at V and 6 bases at J, with 8 bases between the two ends. The CDR3 bases are TGTGCCAGCAGTTTATCTTTCCTACAGACCCAGTACTTC. This gives the protein CASSLSFLQTQYF.

The chain uses TRBV28 and TRBJ1-2; D may be TRBD1 (5 bases). The CDR3 contains 15 residues. Germline values: CDR1 MDHEN, CDR2 SYDVKM. V lost 5 bases, J lost 1 base, and 14 bases lay in between. Here the CDR3 reads CASSTPGTVNYGYTF. The CDR3 nucleotides are TGTGCCAGCAGTACCCCCGGGACGGTTAACTATGGCTACACCTTC.

The V and J genes are TRBV4-1 and TRBJ1-6; D not certain. V was pared by 1 base and J by 16 bases, with 14 bases between. The CDR3 is 13 amino acids. Germline V gives CDR1 MGHRA, CDR2 YSYEKL. The CDR3 coding sequence is TGCGCCAGCAGCCAAGCCGACGGCTTAATACTCCACTTT. Protein product: CASSQADGLILHF.

The chain links TRBV5-1 to TRBJ2-2; TRBD1 matches at 7 bases. Germline assignment: CDR1 SGHRS and CDR2 YFSETQ. V was pared by 1 base and J by 6 bases, with 9 bases of the junction left unmatched. The CDR3 has 16 amino acids. The CDR3 loop reads CASSLRGDSRAGELFF. CDR3 in DNA: TGCGCCAGCAGCTTGCGAGGGGACAGTCGGGCCGGGGAGCTGTTTTTT.

CDR3 sequence reads: CASSRWDRGYEQYF. CDR3 sequence (DNA): TGTGCCAGCAGCCGGTGGGACAGGGGATATGAGCAGTACTTC. The gene calls are TRBV7-6 and TRBJ2-7; 10 bases are a match to TRBD1. This CDR3 comprises 14 residues. Germline V gives CDR1 SGHVS, CDR2 FNYEAQ. The junction had 8 bases not matched to a gene; V was cut back by 5 bases and J by 7 bases.

J is TRBJ1-1 and V is TRBV2; D gene unclear. The length of the CDR3 is 11 residues. The germline V gene encodes CDR1 SNHLY and CDR2 FYNNEI. Trimming pared 6 bases from V and 11 bases from J, leaving 13 bases between. The CDR3 bases are TGTGCCAGCAGATACGGCGGGGAGGCTTTCTTT. This translates into CASRYGGEAFF.

This chain connects TRBV11-2 to TRBJ1-2; unclear D gene. This CDR3 has 12 residues. Trimming shortened V by 5 bases and J by 8 bases, and 12 bases separated the two germline ends. The germline CDR1 and CDR2 sequences are SGHAT and FQNNGV. Written as DNA, the CDR3 is TGTGCCAGCAGCCACCGATCGGGCGGCTACACCTTC. Its protein product is CASSHRSGGYTF.

The CDR3 loop reads CASSPGNTGELFF. The CDR3 DNA reads TGTGCCAGCAGCCCGGGGAACACCGGGGAGCTGTTTTTT. This rearrangement joins TRBV7-2 to TRBJ2-2; D remains ambiguous. Trimming removed 5 bases from V and 1 base from J, with 5 bases in between. This CDR3 has 13 amino acids. Germline-derived CDR1 and CDR2 are SGHTA and FQGNSA.

The V call is TRBV4-2, the J call TRBJ2-3; no firm D call. Germline CDR1 and CDR2: LGHNA and YNFKEQ. There are 11 residues in the CDR3. V was cut by 1 base and J by 4 bases, with 0 bases left in between. CDR3 in amino acids: CASSQADTQYF. The CDR3 DNA is TGTGCCAGCAGCCAAGCAGATACGCAGTATTTT.

This clone has only one observation. The chain joins TRBV27 to TRBJ2-7, with D maybe TRBD2 (6 bases). Germline-derived CDR1 and CDR2 are MNHEY and SMNVEV (reference sequence). This CDR3 spans 14 amino acids. Trimming pared 6 bases from V and 6 bases from J, leaving 18 bases between. In DNA form, the CDR3 reads TGTGCCAGCAGAGGAACCGGGACTGCCCTCGAGCAGTACTTC. Translation: CASRGTGTALEQYF.